What follows is one T cell receptor (beta chain) and its context. Its antigen is unidentified. Donors, healthy HIV-negative adults, lacked recent acute infections or vaccinations. CDR3 length: 14 residues. The ends lost 6 bases at V and 8 bases at J; junction bases unmatched: 12. Germline V gives CDR1 SGHTA, CDR2 FQGNSA. Only in-frame clones appear in the TCRdb table, and some are missing; sequencing was by immunoSEQ multiplex PCR. The sample consists of millions of clones, approximately 95% of them appearing once. This entry belongs to a study of shared clonotypes between healthy human individuals. Findings and caveats of the study: It was the few donors that limited the genetic and exposure-history diversity represented. Investigators expected sequencing depth to affect clonotype sharing among donors. Researchers found naive subsets generally carried larger estimated richness than memory subsets.

This chain connects TRBV7-2 to TRBJ1-2; 7 nucleotides agree with TRBD1. This receptor was taken from a young man in good health. The sequenced sample was naive CD4+ T cells sorted from blood. The subset here: CD45RA+ positively selected. The DNA of the CDR3 is TGTGCCAGCAGTCGAGGAGGGGGCGCGTTAGGCTACACCTTC. It encodes CASSRGGGALGYTF.